Below, 15 T cell receptor beta chains from the same sample are listed, as sequenced in a study of cytomegalovirus exposure and HLA in healthy donors. Primers: 60 Vbeta forward and 13 Jbeta reverse. Clones were sequenced by immunoSEQ multiplex PCR, and TCRdb holds only the in-frame ones, with some missing. The sample consists of about 100,000 clones, under 80% of them appearing once. The sample was PBMCs. The receptors here all came from a man in his forties or fifties in good health and CMV-seronegative.

The chain is built from TRBV29-1 and TRBJ1-1; D may be TRBD1 (6 bases). CDR3 length equals 15 residues. The V gene's germline CDR1 is SQVTM and CDR2 ANQGSEA. Trimming took 0 bases from V and 5 from J, leaving 16 bases between them. The CDR3 protein is CSVEETGQGSTEAFF. CDR3 nucleotides: TGCAGCGTTGAAGAAACAGGGCAGGGGAGTACTGAAGCTTTCTTT.

The chain carries TRBV6-1 and TRBJ1-2; D gene uncertain. The CDR3 totals 14 residues. The germline CDR1 and CDR2 sequences are MNHNS and SASEGT. Trimming took 2 bases from V and 5 from J, leaving 12 bases between them. This CDR3 reads CASSETSQVYGYTF. The CDR3, as DNA: TGTGCCAGCAGTGAAACCAGTCAGGTATATGGCTACACCTTC.

This chain uses TRBV7-9 with TRBJ2-1, with D tentatively TRBD1 (6 bases). CDR1 and CDR2 (germline): SEHNR, FQNEAQ (reference sequence). The length of the CDR3 is 15 residues. Trimming cost V 5 bases and J 2 bases, with 13 bases left between them. The DNA for the CDR3 is TGTGCCAGCAGCCCTTTGGGGACACCCTACAATGAGCAGTTCTTC. Amino acids: CASSPLGTPYNEQFF.

This clone was seen a few times. The chain recombines TRBV5-1 with TRBJ2-1, with 12 bases fitting TRBD2. Germline V CDR1 and CDR2: SGHRS, YFSETQ. This CDR3 is 13 amino acids long. J lost 9 bases, V lost 7 bases, and 5 bases had no gene match. The CDR3 sequence is CASLLAGGGEQFF. The CDR3 DNA reads as TGCGCCAGCTTACTAGCGGGGGGTGGTGAGCAGTTCTTC.

V gene TRBV2 combines with J gene TRBJ1-2; D is ambiguous. Trimming cost V 3 bases and J 7 bases, with 12 bases left between them. Germline lookup yields CDR1 SNHLY and CDR2 FYNNEI. The CDR3 contains 13 residues. CDR3 nucleotide sequence: TGTGCCAGCAGTGATCCCGGGGTTTTTGGCTACACCTTC. Protein product: CASSDPGVFGYTF.

V gene TRBV7-2 combines with J gene TRBJ2-5; D may be TRBD1 (6 bases). Germline V gives CDR1 SGHTA, CDR2 FQGNSA. V dropped 2 bases and J dropped 4 bases, with 8 bases sitting between them. The CDR3 is 13 residues long. CDR3 sequence: CASSLNRVETQYF. The CDR3 nucleotides read TGTGCCAGCAGCTTAAACAGGGTAGAGACCCAGTACTTC. Drawing the rest from reference TRBV7-2 and TRBJ2-5, the complete variable domain is GAGVSQSPSNKVTEKGKDVELRCDPISGHTALYWYRQSLGQGLEFLIYFQGNSAPDKSGLPSDRFSAERTGGSVSTLTIQRTQQEDSAVYLCASSLNRVETQYFGPGTRLLVL.

This chain links TRBV6-5 with TRBJ2-1, with 8 positions matching TRBD1. The CDR3 sequence is 16 residues long. Germline CDR1 and CDR2: MNHEY and SVGAGI. The trim removed 4 bases at V and 0 bases at J, leaving 5 bases unmatched. The CDR3 DNA sequence: TGTGCCAGCAGTTGGGACAGGACAAACTCCTACAATGAGCAGTTCTTC. It yields the protein CASSWDRTNSYNEQFF.

The J gene is TRBJ2-3, the V gene TRBV14, with D uncertain. This CDR3 has 11 amino acids. Germline V gene data show CDR1 as SGHDN and CDR2 as FVKESK. Trimming cost V 4 bases and J 4 bases, with 3 bases left between them. The CDR3 region has the DNA TGTGCCAGCAGCCTATCAGATACGCAGTATTTT. Amino acids: CASSLSDTQYF.

The rearrangement uses TRBV5-1 and TRBJ1-2; 8 bases map to TRBD1. The CDR3 consists of 14 residues. Germline V CDR1 and CDR2: SGHRS, YFSETQ. J lost 4 bases, V lost 4 bases, and 6 bases had no gene match. CDR3 residues: CASSLGQGGYGYTF. CDR3 coding DNA: TGCGCCAGCAGCCTTGGACAGGGTGGCTATGGCTACACCTTC.

This clone appeared once. The chain recombines TRBV7-9 with TRBJ2-5; a possible D gene is TRBD1 (7 bases). CDR3 length equals 15 residues. V was trimmed by 1 base and J by 1 base, leaving 10 bases between them. Germline CDR1 is SEHNR and CDR2 is FQNEAQ (reference sequence). The CDR3 protein is CASSLVQGGQETQYF. The CDR3 nucleotides are TGTGCCAGCAGCTTAGTGCAGGGGGGCCAAGAGACCCAGTACTTC. Drawing the rest from reference TRBV7-9 and TRBJ2-5, the complete variable domain is DTGVSQNPRHKITKRGQNVTFRCDPISEHNRLYWYRQTLGQGPEFLTYFQNEAQLEKSRLLSDRFSAERPKGSFSTLEIQRTEQGDSAMYLCASSLVQGGQETQYFGPGTRLLVL.

The rearrangement joins TRBV5-1 to TRBJ2-7, with a possible D match to TRBD2 (7 bases). V shed 4 bases and J shed 2 bases, with 16 bases lying between them. CDR3 length: 15 amino acids. CDR1 and CDR2 from the germline V gene are SGHRS and YFSETQ. CDR3 sequence reads: CASSPLGGGPYEQYF. The CDR3 coding sequence is TGCGCCAGCAGCCCGCTTGGGGGGGGGCCCTACGAGCAGTACTTC.

The chain employs TRBV12-5 and TRBJ2-1, with D uncertain. Deletions cut 5 bases from V and 5 bases from J, with 7 bases between. The CDR3 loop spans 12 amino acids. CDR1 LGHNT and CDR2 FRNRAP come from the germline V gene. CDR3 DNA sequence: TGTGCTAGTGGTCCCACTAACAATGAGCAGTTCTTC. As protein: CASGPTNNEQFF. Full variable domain (rest looked up from reference TRBV12-5 and TRBJ2-1): DARVTQTPRHKVTEMGQEVTMRCQPILGHNTVFWYRQTMMQGLELLAYFRNRAPLDDSGMPKDRFSAEMPDATLATLKIQPSEPRDSAVYFCASGPTNNEQFFGPGTRLTVL.

The J gene is TRBJ1-2, the V gene TRBV9; 9 nucleotides match TRBD1. The germline gives CDR1 SGDLS, CDR2 YYNGEE. The CDR3 runs 14 residues. Losses at the gene ends were 4 bases for V and 7 bases for J; bases not matched to a gene: 8. The CDR3 coding sequence is TGTGCCAGCAGCTCGGGACAGGGTGTCGGTGGCTACACCTTC. Its protein is CASSSGQGVGGYTF.

The rearrangement joins TRBV6-5 to TRBJ1-2, with TRBD1 matching 7 bases. CDR3 size: 13 residues. V was clipped by 6 bases and J by 3 bases; unmatched bases: 4. Per germline, CDR1 MNHEY and CDR2 SVGAGI. CDR3 sequence reads: CASSPDRDYGYTF. CDR3 in DNA: TGTGCCAGCAGCCCTGACAGGGACTATGGCTACACCTTC.

The chain recombines TRBV7-8 with TRBJ1-2; D remains unclear. CDR3 length: 16 amino acids. CDR1 SGHVS and CDR2 FQNEAQ come from the germline V gene. Trimming left V 4 bases short and J 4 bases short, with 19 bases between. This chain's CDR3 is CASSSQNPDFFYGYTF. The CDR3, as DNA: TGTGCCAGCAGCTCACAAAACCCAGACTTCTTCTATGGCTACACCTTC.